The text below deals with one T cell receptor beta chain. What it binds is not known. Using immunoSEQ multiplex PCR, the repertoire was profiled, and TCRdb retains in-frame clones only, with some absent. The table records 55,000 to 85,000 clones, more than 85% of them present only once. This sample is part of a study of OX40 agonist ivuxolimab in advanced cancers. Study-level information: Three patients showed partial responses: one hepatocellular carcinoma and two cutaneous melanoma cases.

Study results and limitations: It was not determined which antigens were specifically recognized by the peripheral T cells that had undergone clonal expansion.

The specimen comprised CD4+ or CD8+ T cells sorted from blood, sampled in a trial of the OX40 agonist ivuxolimab. This sequence was found in an adult with an advanced solid tumor such as melanoma, head and neck, liver or kidney cancer.

DNA for the CDR3: TGCAGCGTTGAGGGGACTAGCGGGGCCTTGAGCTCCTACAATGAGCAGTTCTTC. Protein sequence: CSVEGTSGALSSYNEQFF. This rearrangement joins TRBV29-1 to TRBJ2-1, with 13 nucleotides matching TRBD2. The ends lost 3 bases at V and 0 bases at J; junction bases unmatched: 8. This CDR3 is built from 18 residues. The V gene's germline CDR1 is SQVTM and CDR2 ANQGSEA.